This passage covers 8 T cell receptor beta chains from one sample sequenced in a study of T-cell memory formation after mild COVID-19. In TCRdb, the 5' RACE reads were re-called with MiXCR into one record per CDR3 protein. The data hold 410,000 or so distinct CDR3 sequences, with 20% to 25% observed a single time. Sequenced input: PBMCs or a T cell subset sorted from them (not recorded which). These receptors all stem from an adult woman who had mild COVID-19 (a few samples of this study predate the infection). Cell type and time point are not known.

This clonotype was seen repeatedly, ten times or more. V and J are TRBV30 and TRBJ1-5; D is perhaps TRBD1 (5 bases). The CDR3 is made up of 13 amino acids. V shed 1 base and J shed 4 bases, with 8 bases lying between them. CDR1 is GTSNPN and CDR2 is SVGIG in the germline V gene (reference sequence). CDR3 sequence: CAWSEQGNQPQHF. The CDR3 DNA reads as TGTGCCTGGAGTGAGCAGGGAAATCAGCCCCAGCATTTT.

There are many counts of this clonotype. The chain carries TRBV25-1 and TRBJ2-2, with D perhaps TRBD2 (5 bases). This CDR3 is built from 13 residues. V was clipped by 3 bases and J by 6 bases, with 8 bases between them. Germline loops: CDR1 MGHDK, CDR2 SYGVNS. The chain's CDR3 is CASSDRGPGELFF. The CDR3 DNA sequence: TGTGCCAGCAGTGATCGAGGGCCCGGGGAGCTGTTTTTT. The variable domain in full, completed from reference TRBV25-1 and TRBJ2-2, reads EADIYQTPRYLVIGTGKKITLECSQTMGHDKMYWYQQDPGMELHLIHYSYGVNSTEKGDLSSESTVSRIRTEHFPLTLESARPSHTSQYLCASSDRGPGELFFGEGSRLTVL.

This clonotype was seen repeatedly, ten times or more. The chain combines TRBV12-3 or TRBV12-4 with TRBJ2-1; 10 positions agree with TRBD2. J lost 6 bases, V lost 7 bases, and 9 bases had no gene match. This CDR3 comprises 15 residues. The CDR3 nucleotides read TGTGCCAGCACCCCCGGGACTAGCGAAGTCAATGAGCAGTTCTTC. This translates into CASTPGTSEVNEQFF.

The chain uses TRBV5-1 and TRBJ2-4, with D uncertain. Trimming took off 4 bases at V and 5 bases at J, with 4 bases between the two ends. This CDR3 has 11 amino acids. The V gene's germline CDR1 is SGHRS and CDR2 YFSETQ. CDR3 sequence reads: CASSGENIQYF. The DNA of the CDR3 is TGCGCCAGCAGCGGGGAAAACATTCAGTACTTC.

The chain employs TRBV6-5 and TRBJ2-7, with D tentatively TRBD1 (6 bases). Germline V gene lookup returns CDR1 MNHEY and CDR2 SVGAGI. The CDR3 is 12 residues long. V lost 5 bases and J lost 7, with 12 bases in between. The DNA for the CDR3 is TGTGCCAGCAGTCCCCCAGGGGAGGAGCAGTACTTC. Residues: CASSPPGEEQYF.

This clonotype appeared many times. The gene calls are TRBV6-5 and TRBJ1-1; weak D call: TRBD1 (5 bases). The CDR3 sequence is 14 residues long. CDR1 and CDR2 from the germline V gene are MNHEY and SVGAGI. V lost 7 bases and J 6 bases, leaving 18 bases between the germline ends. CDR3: CASISGSRGAEAFF. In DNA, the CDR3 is TGTGCCAGCATCTCAGGGAGCCGGGGCGCTGAAGCTTTCTTT.

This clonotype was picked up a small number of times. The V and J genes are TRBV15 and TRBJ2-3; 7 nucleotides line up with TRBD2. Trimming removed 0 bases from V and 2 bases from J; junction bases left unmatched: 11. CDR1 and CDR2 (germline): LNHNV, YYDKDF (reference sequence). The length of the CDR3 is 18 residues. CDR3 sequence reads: CATSRDKRLGGNTDTQYF. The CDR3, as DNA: TGTGCCACCAGCAGAGATAAACGGCTCGGGGGGAACACAGATACGCAGTATTTT. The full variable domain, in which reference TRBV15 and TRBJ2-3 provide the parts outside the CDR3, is DAMVIQNPRYQVTQFGKPVTLSCSQTLNHNVMYWYQQKSSQAPKLLFHYYDKDFNNEADTPDNFQSRRPNTSFCFLDIRSPGLGDTAMYLCATSRDKRLGGNTDTQYFGPGTRLTVL.

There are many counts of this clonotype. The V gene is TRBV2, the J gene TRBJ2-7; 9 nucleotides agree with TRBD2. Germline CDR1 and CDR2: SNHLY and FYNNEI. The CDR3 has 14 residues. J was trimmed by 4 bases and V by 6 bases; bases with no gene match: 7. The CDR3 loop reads CASRQTSGAYEQYF. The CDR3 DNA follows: TGTGCCAGCAGGCAGACTAGCGGAGCTTACGAGCAGTACTTC.